Listed below are T cell receptor beta chains from one sample, sequenced in a study of blood T cells in healthy people across ages. TCRdb redid the calling of the 5' RACE reads with MiXCR, one entry per CDR3 protein. The table records hundreds of thousands of distinct CDR3 sequences, approximately 59% of them present only once. Sequenced sample: blood. These receptors came from a man in his 60s in good health. Both conserved end residues are part of each CDR3. Fields, in order: clone size, D gene, J gene, V gene, CDR3 DNA, CDR3 protein. The D gene is left open where the match is weak. The size of a clone is reported for some rows only, either as once, few or many, or as a class for expanded clones.

size: NA
D: NA
J: TRBJ2-3
V: TRBV7-2
DNA: TGTGCCAGCAGCTCGGACTACACAGATACGCAGTATTTT
CDR3: CASSSDYTDTQYF

size: NA
D: TRBD2
J: TRBJ2-1
V: TRBV20-1
DNA: TGCAGTGCCCGGAGCGGGGGCCTACAAAATGAGCAGTTCTTC
CDR3: CSARSGGLQNEQFF

size: NA
D: NA
J: TRBJ1-6
V: TRBV20-1
DNA: TGCAGTGCTAGGGGGAGGAATAATTCACCCCTCCACTTT
CDR3: CSARGRNNSPLHF

size: NA
D: NA
J: TRBJ2-1
V: TRBV7-2
DNA: TGTGCCAGCAGCTTAGGTGGGACGTACTACAATGAGCAGTTCTTC
CDR3: CASSLGGTYYNEQFF

size: NA
D: NA
J: TRBJ2-1
V: TRBV10-3
DNA: TGTGCCATCAGTGCCCCCCGGGGGGCCACGACGAATGAGCAGTTCTTC
CDR3: CAISAPRGATTNEQFF

size: NA
D: TRBD1
J: TRBJ2-5
V: TRBV6-6
DNA: TGTGCCAGCAGCCCAGGGGTGCGACAGGGCACAGAGACCCAGTACTTC
CDR3: CASSPGVRQGTETQYF

size: NA
D: TRBD2
J: TRBJ2-1
V: TRBV15
DNA: TGTGCCACCAGCAGAGATGTTGTGGTAGCGGGGATGGATGAGCAGTTCTTC
CDR3: CATSRDVVVAGMDEQFF

size: NA
D: NA
J: TRBJ2-5
V: TRBV24-1
DNA: TGTGCCACCAGTGACTCTAATTTAGAGACCCAGTACTTC
CDR3: CATSDSNLETQYF

size: NA
D: TRBD1
J: TRBJ1-1
V: TRBV5-1
DNA: TGCGCCAGCAGCTCGGACAGGAGATACACTGAAGCTTTCTTT
CDR3: CASSSDRRYTEAFF

size: NA
D: NA
J: TRBJ2-2
V: TRBV5-1
DNA: TGCGCCAGCAGAAACAGAGACCCGAACACCGGGGAGCTGTTTTTT
CDR3: CASRNRDPNTGELFF

size: few
D: NA
J: TRBJ2-5
V: TRBV20-1
DNA: TGCAGTGCTAGAGATGTGGGGGACCAAGAGACCCAGTACTTC
CDR3: CSARDVGDQETQYF

size: NA
D: NA
J: TRBJ2-5
V: TRBV20-1
DNA: TGCAGTGCTAGTTTTGGAGGGGGACAAGAGACCCAGTACTTC
CDR3: CSASFGGGQETQYF

size: NA
D: TRBD1
J: TRBJ1-2
V: TRBV20-1
DNA: TGCAGTGCCCACAGTGGGACAGGGTTTGGCTACACCTTC
CDR3: CSAHSGTGFGYTF

size: NA
D: NA
J: TRBJ2-7
V: TRBV27
DNA: TGTGCCAGCAGACTCATGACAGGTTCCTACGAGCAGTACTTC
CDR3: CASRLMTGSYEQYF

size: NA
D: NA
J: TRBJ1-6
V: TRBV15
DNA: TGTGCCACCGGCAGAGATGATAATTCACCCCTCCACTTT
CDR3: CATGRDDNSPLHF

size: NA
D: TRBD1
J: TRBJ2-7
V: TRBV28
DNA: TGTGCCAGCAGTGCCGGGGGGTCGGGGACAGGGGTTTTCTACGAGCAGTACTTC
CDR3: CASSAGGSGTGVFYEQYF

size: NA
D: NA
J: TRBJ1-5
V: TRBV5-1
DNA: TGCGCCAGCAGCTTGCAGGCCGATCAGCCCCAGCATTTT
CDR3: CASSLQADQPQHF

size: NA
D: NA
J: TRBJ2-5
V: TRBV5-1
DNA: TGCGCCAGCAGCTTTACTGGTTCAGAGGAGGAGACCCAGTACTTC
CDR3: CASSFTGSEEETQYF

size: NA
D: NA
J: TRBJ2-5
V: TRBV20-1
DNA: TGCAGTGAGTCCGGGGGAGAGACCCAGTACTTC
CDR3: CSESGGETQYF

size: NA
D: NA
J: TRBJ1-2
V: TRBV21-1
DNA: TGTGCCAGCAGCCCCCGACCAGGGGTCCTAGCCTATGGCTACACCTTC
CDR3: CASSPRPGVLAYGYTF

size: NA
D: NA
J: TRBJ2-7
V: TRBV5-1
DNA: TGCGCCAGCAGCCTGCCGACAGGGAGGGCGCAGTACTTC
CDR3: CASSLPTGRAQYF

size: NA
D: NA
J: TRBJ2-6
V: TRBV9
DNA: TGTGCCAGCAGCACCGGGGAGACTGGGGCCAACGTCCTGACTTTC
CDR3: CASSTGETGANVLTF

size: NA
D: NA
J: TRBJ2-5
V: TRBV12-3/TRBV12-4
DNA: TGTGCCAGCAGTATGGGGGGGACCCAGTACTTC
CDR3: CASSMGGTQYF

size: few
D: NA
J: TRBJ2-3
V: TRBV7-2
DNA: TGTGCCAGCAGCTTCGACAGCTACACAGATACGCAGTATTTT
CDR3: CASSFDSYTDTQYF

size: NA
D: NA
J: TRBJ1-2
V: TRBV5-1
DNA: TGCGCCAGCAGCCTGGGAGGTGGTACAGGTCCTTATCGGGGCTACACCTTC
CDR3: CASSLGGGTGPYRGYTF

size: NA
D: TRBD2
J: TRBJ2-5
V: TRBV4-2
DNA: TGTGCCAGCAGCCAACCAACTAGCGGGGGGGCAGAGACCCAGTACTTC
CDR3: CASSQPTSGGAETQYF

size: NA
D: NA
J: TRBJ1-1
V: TRBV24-1
DNA: TGTGCCACCAGTGATTCCGGGAGGGGGAACACTGAAGCTTTCTTT
CDR3: CATSDSGRGNTEAFF

size: NA
D: NA
J: TRBJ2-5
V: TRBV28
DNA: TGTGCCAGCAGTGGGGGAACGCAAAAAGAGACCCAGTACTTC
CDR3: CASSGGTQKETQYF

size: NA
D: NA
J: TRBJ1-2
V: TRBV24-1
DNA: TGTGCCACCAGTGACGCCGGGACGTCTAACTATGGCTACACCTTC
CDR3: CATSDAGTSNYGYTF

size: NA
D: TRBD1
J: TRBJ1-5
V: TRBV6-1
DNA: TGTGCCAGCAGCACCAGAGGGGGGACAGGGGGGAAATTAGCAAATCAGCCCCAGCATTTT
CDR3: CASSTRGGTGGKLANQPQHF

size: NA
D: TRBD1
J: TRBJ1-6
V: TRBV2
DNA: TGTGCCAGCAGGGACAGGGCTAAGGATTCACCCCTCCACTTT
CDR3: CASRDRAKDSPLHF

size: few
D: NA
J: TRBJ1-5
V: TRBV5-1
DNA: TGCGCCAGCAGCGCGGGGCCCGGCAATCAGCCCCAGCATTTT
CDR3: CASSAGPGNQPQHF